The 20 T cell receptor beta chains below all came from one sample that was sequenced in a study of cytomegalovirus exposure and HLA in healthy donors. PCR was performed using 60 Vbeta and 13 Jbeta primers. Clones were sequenced by immunoSEQ multiplex PCR, and TCRdb holds only the in-frame ones, with some missing. The data show 60,000 to 70,000 clones, under 80% seen once. The sequencing input was PBMCs. The receptors shown here come from a male donor in good health and CMV-seropositive.

This clone was seen a handful of times. The chain recombines TRBV7-2 with TRBJ2-7; no clear D. The germline CDR1 and CDR2 sequences are SGHTA and FQGNSA. This CDR3 has 13 residues. Trimming removed 3 bases from V and 1 base from J, with 7 bases in between. The CDR3 bases are TGTGCCAGCAGCTTGGAGATTTCCTACGAGCAGTACTTC. Protein product: CASSLEISYEQYF.

With respect to this clone: At the DNA level, this CDR3 is encoded by other sequences in the same sample as well. The chain couples TRBV5-5 to TRBJ1-1; 9 bases fit TRBD1. Germline values: CDR1 SGHKS, CDR2 YYEKEE (reference sequence). There are 14 residues in the CDR3. The V and J ends lost 4 bases and 5 bases, in that order; junction bases with no gene match: 6. As DNA, the CDR3 is TGTGCCAGCAGCCCGGGACAGGGAGGAACTGAAGCTTTCTTT. Protein sequence: CASSPGQGGTEAFF.

The chain is built from TRBV7-2 and TRBJ2-2, with 10 bases matching TRBD2. CDR1 is SGHTA and CDR2 is FQGNSA in the germline V gene. V was clipped by 5 bases and J by 6 bases; unmatched bases: 15. This CDR3 region has 18 residues. Here the CDR3 reads CASSPSPGQRGGAGELFF. Here the CDR3 DNA reads TGTGCCAGCAGCCCATCACCGGGACAGCGGGGGGGAGCCGGGGAGCTGTTTTTT.

The chain carries TRBV28 and TRBJ1-2, with D perhaps TRBD1 (6 bases). V lost 6 bases, J lost 4 bases, and 12 bases lay in between. Germline-derived CDR1 and CDR2 are MDHEN and SYDVKM. This CDR3 is 13 amino acids long. CDR3: CASRPGHIYGYTF. The CDR3 DNA reads as TGTGCCAGCAGACCGGGACACATCTATGGCTACACCTTC.

The chain recombines TRBV10-2 with TRBJ1-5, with D uncertain. This CDR3 has 15 amino acids. Germline V lookup: CDR1 WSHSY, CDR2 SAAADI. V was trimmed by 0 bases and J by 0 bases, leaving 6 bases between them. In nucleotides, the CDR3 is TGCGCCAGCAGTGAGTCGAGCGGTAGCAATCAGCCCCAGCATTTT. Translated: CASSESSGSNQPQHF.

The V and J genes are TRBV4-2 and TRBJ1-3; D gene unclear. This CDR3 is built from 17 residues. CDR1 is LGHNA and CDR2 is YNFKEQ in the germline V gene. V lost 2 bases and J lost 0, with 14 bases in between. The chain's CDR3 is CASSQKTGRFSGNTIYF. DNA of the CDR3: TGTGCCAGCAGCCAAAAGACGGGGAGATTCTCTGGAAACACCATATATTTT.

This clone has more than one count but fewer than ten. Other DNA sequences in the same sample also yield this CDR3. J is TRBJ1-1 and V is TRBV30; 9 bases align to TRBD1. The CDR3 contains 14 residues. Looked up from germline, CDR1 is GTSNPN and CDR2 is SVGIG (reference sequence). Trimming removed 2 bases from V and 3 bases from J; junction bases left unmatched: 4. CDR3 residues: CAWSPGTGYTEAFF. CDR3 coding DNA: TGTGCCTGGAGTCCCGGGACAGGGTACACTGAAGCTTTCTTT.

This clone was recorded only once. This specimen includes other DNA sequences encoding the same CDR3. The rearrangement uses TRBV7-9 and TRBJ2-7; the match to TRBD1 covers 7 bases. The junction had 11 bases not matched to a gene; V was cut back by 5 bases and J by 4 bases. The CDR3 contains 15 residues. Germline CDR1 reads SEHNR; CDR2 reads FQNEAQ (reference sequence). CDR3 protein: CASSPRTGNPYEQYF. CDR3 nucleotide sequence: TGTGCCAGCAGCCCCAGGACAGGAAATCCTTACGAGCAGTACTTC. Supplemented by reference TRBV7-9 and TRBJ2-7, the full variable domain reads DTGVSQNPRHKITKRGQNVTFRCDPISEHNRLYWYRQTLGQGPEFLTYFQNEAQLEKSRLLSDRFSAERPKGSFSTLEIQRTEQGDSAMYLCASSPRTGNPYEQYFGPGTRLTVT.

This chain joins TRBV4-2 and TRBJ1-1; D is ambiguous. V was cut by 3 bases and J by 0 bases, with 8 bases left in between. CDR1 LGHNA and CDR2 YNFKEQ come from the germline V gene. The CDR3 consists of 14 residues. The CDR3 DNA reads as TGTGCCAGCAGCCACGGGTTCATGAACACTGAAGCTTTCTTT. Encoded protein: CASSHGFMNTEAFF.

The chain carries TRBV2 and TRBJ2-7; 7 bases align to TRBD2. The V segment lost 2 bases and the J segment 0 bases; nucleotides outside the gene matches: 1. Germline CDR1 is SNHLY and CDR2 is FYNNEI. The CDR3 contains 14 residues. The CDR3 sequence is CASSESGASYEQYF. The CDR3 region has the DNA TGTGCCAGCAGTGAAAGCGGGGCCTCCTACGAGCAGTACTTC.

As to this clone: At the DNA level, this CDR3 is encoded by other sequences in the same sample as well. The rearrangement links TRBV5-6 to TRBJ2-7; a weak D match, TRBD1 (5 bases). CDR1 SGHDT and CDR2 YYEEEE come from the germline V gene. V lost 0 bases to trimming and J lost 3 bases, with 7 bases between them. The CDR3 is made up of 13 amino acids. The CDR3 bases are TGTGCCAGCAGCTTGGGGGGCAACTACGAGCAGTACTTC. Encoded protein: CASSLGGNYEQYF.

This chain links TRBV28 with TRBJ1-2; weak D call: TRBD1 (5 bases). Trimming stripped 2 bases from V and 4 bases from J, with 11 bases between. The CDR3 contains 14 residues. Germline V gives CDR1 MDHEN, CDR2 SYDVKM. The CDR3 sequence: CASSLTQGLYGYTF. CDR3 coding DNA: TGTGCCAGCAGTTTAACCCAGGGACTCTATGGCTACACCTTC.

V usage is TRBV28 and J usage is TRBJ2-7, with D perhaps matching TRBD2 (5 bases). CDR3 length equals 16 residues. Germline lookup yields CDR1 MDHEN and CDR2 SYDVKM. Trimming cost V 3 bases and J 2 bases, with 17 bases left between them. DNA for the CDR3: TGTGCCAGCAGTTTCCCCTTTGGAGGAGACCCCTACGAGCAGTACTTC. Amino acids: CASSFPFGGDPYEQYF.

The chain links TRBV19 to TRBJ1-2; D not resolved. The germline CDR1 and CDR2 sequences are LNHDA and SQIVND (reference sequence). This CDR3 contains 13 residues. The ends were cut back, 3 bases at V and 3 bases at J, with 8 bases in the middle. CDR3: CASSIALDYGYTF. The CDR3 nucleotides read TGTGCCAGTAGTATTGCGTTAGACTATGGCTACACCTTC.

The chain couples TRBV20-1 to TRBJ1-1; maybe TRBD1 (6 bases). The V gene lost 5 bases and the J gene lost 13 bases, with 14 bases spanning the gap. This CDR3 comprises 10 residues. Germline CDR1 is DFQATT and CDR2 is SNEGSKA (reference sequence). The CDR3 DNA follows: TGCAGTGCTGCCCGGACAGAGGGTTTCTTT. Its translation: CSAARTEGFF.

The CDR3 DNA reads as TGTGCCAGCACCGGGGGGGTTGGCTCCTATGGCTACACCTTC. This translates into CASTGGVGSYGYTF. The rearrangement links TRBV6-5 to TRBJ1-2; TRBD1 is a possible D gene (5 bases). This CDR3 comprises 14 residues. V lost 7 bases to trimming and J lost 4 bases, with 16 bases between them. Per germline, CDR1 MNHEY and CDR2 SVGAGI.

The V gene is TRBV5-1, the J gene TRBJ1-1, with 9 positions matching TRBD1. The germline gives CDR1 SGHRS, CDR2 YFSETQ. The CDR3 totals 16 residues. V was clipped by 8 bases and J by 0 bases; unmatched bases: 11. Here the CDR3 reads CASQTGGSLMNTEAFF. The CDR3 DNA is TGCGCCAGTCAGACAGGGGGGTCCTTAATGAACACTGAAGCTTTCTTT.

This rearrangement joins TRBV18 to TRBJ1-5; the match to TRBD1 covers 9 bases. The CDR3 spans 15 residues. J gave up 3 bases and V 3 bases, and 3 bases lay outside the gene matches. The V gene's germline CDR1 is KGHSH and CDR2 LQKENI. CDR3: CASSPGQGFNQPQHF. In nucleotides, the CDR3 is TGTGCCAGCTCACCGGGACAGGGCTTCAATCAGCCCCAGCATTTT.

The chain couples TRBV7-3 to TRBJ1-1, with D tentatively TRBD1 (6 bases). CDR1 is SGHTA and CDR2 is FQGTGA in the germline V gene. Trimming stripped 2 bases from V and 4 bases from J, with 11 bases between. CDR3 length: 14 residues. This CDR3 is CASSLLSGATEAFF. The CDR3 bases are TGTGCCAGCAGCTTATTGTCAGGGGCCACTGAAGCTTTCTTT. The full variable domain, completed using reference TRBV7-3 and TRBJ1-1, is GAGVSQTPSNKVTEKGKYVELRCDPISGHTALYWYRQSLGQGPEFLIYFQGTGAADDSGLPNDRFFAVRPEGSVSTLKIQRTERGDSAVYLCASSLLSGATEAFFGQGTRLTVV.

V and J are TRBV29-1 and TRBJ1-2; D is unclear. From germline, CDR1 is SQVTM and CDR2 ANQGSEA. Deletions cut 1 base from V and 2 bases from J, with 8 bases between. The CDR3 sequence is 13 residues long. This chain's CDR3 is CSVEGGENYGYTF. The CDR3 DNA sequence: TGCAGCGTTGAAGGGGGAGAGAACTATGGCTACACCTTC.